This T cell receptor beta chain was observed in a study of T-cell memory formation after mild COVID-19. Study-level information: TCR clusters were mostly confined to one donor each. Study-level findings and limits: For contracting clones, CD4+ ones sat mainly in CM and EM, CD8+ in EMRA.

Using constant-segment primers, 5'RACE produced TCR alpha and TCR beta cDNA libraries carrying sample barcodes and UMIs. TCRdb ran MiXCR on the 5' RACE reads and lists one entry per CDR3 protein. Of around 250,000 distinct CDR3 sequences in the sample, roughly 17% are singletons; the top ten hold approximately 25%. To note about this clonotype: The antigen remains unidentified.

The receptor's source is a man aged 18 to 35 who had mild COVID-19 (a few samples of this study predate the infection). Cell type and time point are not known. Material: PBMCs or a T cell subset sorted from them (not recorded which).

The CDR3 loop reads CATSSERGGADTQYF. The CDR3 region has the DNA TGTGCCACCAGCAGCGAGCGGGGGGGAGCAGATACGCAGTATTTT. V gene TRBV15 combines with J gene TRBJ2-3; TRBD2 matches at 10 bases. The germline CDR1 and CDR2 sequences are LNHNV and YYDKDF (reference sequence). This CDR3 comprises 15 residues. The junction had 4 bases not matched to a gene; V was cut back by 3 bases and J by 4 bases.